A single sample gave rise to the 10 T cell receptor beta chains below, sequenced in a study of Graves' ophthalmopathy and Graves' hyperthyroidism. CDR3 regions of TCR beta were amplified from RNA transcripts. The first-round RT-PCR employed HTBI primers together with the Qiagen OneStep RT-PCR kit. A multiplex PCR was then performed as the second round. TCRdb ran MiXCR on the multiplex PCR reads and lists one entry per CDR3 protein. The sample has around 600,000 distinct CDR3 sequences, 35% to 50% seen once; the top ten hold 3.3%. Material for sequencing was peripheral blood. These receptors originate from an adult man with Graves' ophthalmopathy.

This clonotype was observed many times. The V gene is TRBV19, the J gene TRBJ1-5; tentatively, D is TRBD1 (5 bases). This CDR3 has 15 residues. CDR1 LNHDA and CDR2 SQIVND come from the germline V gene (reference sequence). Trimming left V 5 bases short and J 4 bases short, with 15 bases between. This CDR3 is CASSLGPRGNQPQHF. The CDR3, as DNA: TGTGCCAGTAGTCTCGGACCCCGGGGGAATCAGCCCCAGCATTTT.

The rearrangement links TRBV25-1 to TRBJ1-4, with TRBD1 identical over 7 bases. Losses at the gene ends were 4 bases for V and 4 bases for J; bases not matched to a gene: 6. Per germline, CDR1 MGHDK and CDR2 SYGVNS. CDR3 length equals 15 residues. The DNA for the CDR3 is TGTGCCAGCAGTGTAACGGGACAGAGTAATGAAAAACTGTTTTTT. It is translated as CASSVTGQSNEKLFF.

This chain connects TRBV7-9 to TRBJ2-5; 7 bases fit TRBD2. The CDR3 has 13 amino acids. V was pared by 7 bases and J by 7 bases, with 9 bases of the junction left unmatched. CDR1 and CDR2 from the germline V gene are SEHNR and FQNEAQ (reference sequence). CDR3 loop: CASKSGRGGTQYF. The CDR3 DNA reads as TGTGCCAGCAAGAGTGGTCGCGGGGGGACCCAGTACTTC.

This clonotype was detected only a few times. The V and J genes are TRBV7-9 and TRBJ1-1; D gene uncertain. Looked up from germline, CDR1 is SEHNR and CDR2 is FQNEAQ (reference sequence). V lost 5 bases to trimming and J lost 6 bases, with 19 bases between them. The CDR3 totals 15 residues. CDR3: CASSLLPSAGAEAFF. In DNA, the CDR3 is TGTGCCAGCAGCCTATTACCTTCCGCGGGCGCTGAAGCTTTCTTT.

The sample holds many counts of this clonotype. The chain has TRBV7-8 and TRBJ1-5; a weak D match, TRBD1 (5 bases). Germline V lookup: CDR1 SGHVS, CDR2 FQNEAQ. The CDR3 is 13 residues long. Trimming removed 7 bases from V and 5 bases from J, with 12 bases in between. CDR3 nucleotides: TGTGCCAGCACCTTTTCGGGGGATCAGCCCCAGCATTTT. It yields the protein CASTFSGDQPQHF.

The chain recombines TRBV19 with TRBJ2-2; 9 nucleotides agree with TRBD2. The CDR3 runs to 17 residues. With 1 base clipped from V and 7 bases from J, the junction kept 10 bases outside the gene matches. Germline-derived CDR1 and CDR2 are LNHDA and SQIVND (reference sequence). CDR3 in amino acids: CASSIVGGRALGGELFF. For the CDR3, the DNA is TGTGCCAGTAGTATAGTGGGCGGGAGGGCCCTCGGCGGGGAGCTGTTTTTT.

In its sample, this clonotype was seen once. This chain links TRBV5-1 with TRBJ2-5, with TRBD1 identical over 7 bases. CDR3 length: 15 amino acids. Germline V lookup: CDR1 SGHRS, CDR2 YFSETQ. V was pared by 0 bases and J by 5 bases, with 7 bases of the junction left unmatched. The CDR3 bases are TGCGCCAGCAGCTTGGGGGACAGCGGCGCGGAGACCCAGTACTTC. It encodes CASSLGDSGAETQYF. The full variable domain, rest sourced from reference TRBV5-1 and TRBJ2-5, is KAGVTQTPRYLIKTRGQQVTLSCSPISGHRSVSWYQQTPGQGLQFLFEYFSETQRNKGNFPGRFSGRQFSNSRSEMNVSTLELGDSALYLCASSLGDSGAETQYFGPGTRLLVL.

The chain is built from TRBV2 and TRBJ2-1, with 7 bases lining up with TRBD2. CDR3 size: 13 residues. Germline V CDR1 and CDR2: SNHLY, FYNNEI. V trimming: 7 bases; J trimming: 10 bases; junction bases outside the gene matches: 10. The CDR3 sequence: CASTTRGWREQFF. CDR3 DNA: TGTGCCAGCACAACGCGGGGGTGGCGGGAGCAGTTCTTC.

This chain joins TRBV7-9 and TRBJ2-1, with a tentative D call TRBD1 (6 bases). V dropped 5 bases and J dropped 0 bases, with 11 bases sitting between them. CDR1 is SEHNR and CDR2 is FQNEAQ in the germline V gene (reference sequence). The CDR3 loop spans 15 amino acids. The CDR3 region is CASSDRLNSYNEQFF. The CDR3 bases are TGTGCCAGCAGCGACAGGTTAAACTCCTACAATGAGCAGTTCTTC.

The V call is TRBV10-3, the J call TRBJ2-5, with 9 bases aligning to TRBD1. In germline, CDR1 is ENHRY, CDR2 SYGVKD. V lost 10 bases, J lost 5 bases, and 8 bases stayed unmatched. The CDR3 length is 13 residues. CDR3 DNA sequence: TGTGCCAGCAGAGACAGGGGGTGGGAGACCCAGTACTTC. Its protein product is CASRDRGWETQYF.